This entry describes one T cell receptor (beta chain). Germline V gives CDR1 SGHTA, CDR2 FQGTGA. J was trimmed by 8 bases and V by 5 bases; bases with no gene match: 10. The CDR3 is 15 residues long. These data are taken from a study of blood T cell repertoires in COVID-19. Study-level information: Samples of COVID-19 (acute and convalescent) were obtained from the United States, Italy and Spain. PBMCs, B-cell-depleted T cells, or T cells were the source of the cDNA or gDNA that made up the material.

Original handling: Amplification with reference gene primers provided the estimates of nucleated cell counts. Measured with immunoSEQ multiplex PCR; TCRdb has only the in-frame clones, and not every one. That table furnishes V, J and clone size, whereas the DNA furnished D and trimming. The data contain some 30,000 clones, roughly 83% of them singletons. V is TRBV7-3 and J is TRBJ2-1; 9 nucleotides match TRBD1. The source of this sequence is a man aged 65 to 79 with active COVID-19. The sample comprised peripheral blood. The CDR3 DNA sequence: TGTGCCAGCAGCCTGACAGGGGGGTTTTTCGATGAGCAGTTCTTC. This translates into CASSLTGGFFDEQFF.